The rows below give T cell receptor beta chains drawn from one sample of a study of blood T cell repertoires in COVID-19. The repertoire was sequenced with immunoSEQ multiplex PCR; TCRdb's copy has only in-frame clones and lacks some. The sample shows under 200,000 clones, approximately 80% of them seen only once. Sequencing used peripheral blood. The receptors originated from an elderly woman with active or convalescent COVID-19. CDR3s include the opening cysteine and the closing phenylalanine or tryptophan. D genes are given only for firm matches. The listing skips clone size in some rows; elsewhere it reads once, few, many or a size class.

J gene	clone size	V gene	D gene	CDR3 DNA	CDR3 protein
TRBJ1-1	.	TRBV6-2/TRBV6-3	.	TGTGCCAGCAGCCGACTACAGACGGCGAACACTGAAGCTTTCTTT	CASSRLQTANTEAFF
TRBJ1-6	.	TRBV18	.	TGTGCCAGCTCGCCATCGAATTCACCCCTCCACTTT	CASSPSNSPLHF
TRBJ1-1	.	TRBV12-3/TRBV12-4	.	TGTGCCAGCAGTTTAGGGGGCCACACTGAAGCTTTCTTT	CASSLGGHTEAFF
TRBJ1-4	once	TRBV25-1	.	TGTGCCAGCAGTGAATTATTGGTTGGGGGGGAACTGTTTTTT	CASSELLVGGELFF
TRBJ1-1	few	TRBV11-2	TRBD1	TGTGCCAGCAGCTTTCAAGGACGCGGGACAGGGGGCCTGAACACTGAAGCTTTCTTT	CASSFQGRGTGGLNTEAFF
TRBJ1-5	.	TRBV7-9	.	TGTGCCAGCAGCTTAGATCAGTATCAGCCCCAGCATTTT	CASSLDQYQPQHF
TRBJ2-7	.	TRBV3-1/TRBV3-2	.	TGTGCCAGCAGCCGACAGGCCCCCTACGAGCAGTACTTC	CASSRQAPYEQYF
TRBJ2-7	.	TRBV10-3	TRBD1	TGTGCCATCAGTGAGTCTGGACAGGGGGCGCGAGAGCAGTACTTC	CAISESGQGAREQYF
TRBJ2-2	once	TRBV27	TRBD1	TGTGCCAGCAGTTCAGGACAGGGGGGTACCGGGGAGCTGTTTTTT	CASSSGQGGTGELFF
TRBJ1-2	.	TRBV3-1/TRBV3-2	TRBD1	TGTGCCAGCAGCCAATCAGGGGGCGGTGGCTACACCTTC	CASSQSGGGGYTF
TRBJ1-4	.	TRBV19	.	TGTGCCACTTCTAGGACAGTGAATGAAAAACTGTTTTTT	CATSRTVNEKLFF
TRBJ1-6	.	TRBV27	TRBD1	TGTGCCAGCAGTTCCGACAGGGTTTCCCCTCTCCTGGGTAATTCACCCCTCCACTTT	CASSSDRVSPLLGNSPLHF
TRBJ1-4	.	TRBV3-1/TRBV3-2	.	TGTGCCAGCAGCCAAGTTGAGTCAGTGAGATCGGGAAAACTGTTTTTT	CASSQVESVRSGKLFF
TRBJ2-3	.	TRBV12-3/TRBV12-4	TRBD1	TGTGCCAGCACCCGGACAGGGGGAGATACGCAGTATTTT	CASTRTGGDTQYF
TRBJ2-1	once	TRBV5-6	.	TGTGCCAGCAGCCTCCCTTTCGGCGGTACTGACAATGAGCAGTTCTTC	CASSLPFGGTDNEQFF
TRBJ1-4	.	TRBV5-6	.	TGTGCCAGCACCCGGAGGGGAACTGGAGAAAAACTGTTTTTT	CASTRRGTGEKLFF
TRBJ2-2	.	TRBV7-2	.	TGTGCCAGTCGGACTCCGGGGAGAGGGGAGCTGTTTTTT	CASRTPGRGELFF
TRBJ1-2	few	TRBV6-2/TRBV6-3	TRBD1	TGTGCCAGCAGCACCGGGACAGGGGGCCCGGCATATGGCTACACCTTC	CASSTGTGGPAYGYTF
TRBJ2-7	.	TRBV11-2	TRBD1	TGTGCCAGCAGCCACTCGGGACAGATCTCCTACGAGCAGTACTTC	CASSHSGQISYEQYF
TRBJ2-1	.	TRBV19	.	TGTGCCAGTAGTATAGGGGACTCCGCGTGGGGAAGGAATGAGCAGTTCTTC	CASSIGDSAWGRNEQFF
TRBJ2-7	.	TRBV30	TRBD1	TGTGCCTGGCAGGGACAGGCCTACGAGCAGTACTTC	CAWQGQAYEQYF
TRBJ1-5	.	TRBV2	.	TGTGCCAGCACCCTTCAGGGGCCAGGCAATCAGCCCCAGCATTTT	CASTLQGPGNQPQHF
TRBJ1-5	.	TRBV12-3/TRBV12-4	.	TGTGCCAGCAGTTTCTCGTCCCAGCCCCAGCATTTT	CASSFSSQPQHF
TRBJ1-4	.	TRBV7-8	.	TGTGCCAGCAGCTTAGCGCTCACAGGAAGGGGTGAAAAACTGTTTTTT	CASSLALTGRGEKLFF
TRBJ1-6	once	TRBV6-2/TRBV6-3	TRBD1	TGTGCCAGCAGCGACAGGGGTAGAAGTAATTCACCCCTCCACTTT	CASSDRGRSNSPLHF
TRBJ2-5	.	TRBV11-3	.	TGTGCCAGCAGCTTAGATCGGAGGAGCGAGACCCAGTACTTC	CASSLDRRSETQYF
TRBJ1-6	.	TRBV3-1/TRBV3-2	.	TGTGCCAGCAGCCAAATCCGAGGGCCTTCCTATAATTCACCCCTCCACTTT	CASSQIRGPSYNSPLHF
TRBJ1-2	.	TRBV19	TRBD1	TGTGCCAGTAGTATGGCAGGGGGTAATAACTATGGCTACACCTTC	CASSMAGGNNYGYTF
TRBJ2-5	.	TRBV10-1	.	TGCGCCAGCAGTGAGTCGACTCGGGGGGAGACCCAGTACTTC	CASSESTRGETQYF
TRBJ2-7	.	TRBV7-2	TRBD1	TGTGCCAGCAGCAGCCGACAGATGGGACAGTACCACTACGAGCAGTACTTC	CASSSRQMGQYHYEQYF
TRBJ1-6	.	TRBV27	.	TGTGCCAGCAGTCCGGAGCTGGGGGCTTTAAGAAATTCACCCCTCCACTTT	CASSPELGALRNSPLHF
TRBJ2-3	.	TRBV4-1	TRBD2	TGCGCCAGCAGTCTTGGACTAGCGGGGGTTATGACAGATACGCAGTATTTT	CASSLGLAGVMTDTQYF
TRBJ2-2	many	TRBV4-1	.	TGCGCCAGCAGCCAAATCCTAAAGAAAAACACCGGGGAGCTGTTTTTT	CASSQILKKNTGELFF
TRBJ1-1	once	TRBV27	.	TGTGCCAGCAGATCCGGGGGTCGGTACACTGAAGCTTTCTTT	CASRSGGRYTEAFF
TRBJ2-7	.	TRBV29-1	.	TGCAGCGTTGATGAATCCGGGCGGAGGAACGAGCAGTACTTC	CSVDESGRRNEQYF
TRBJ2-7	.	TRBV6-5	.	TGTGCCAGCAAGCAGGCCTCATCATACTACGAGCAGTACTTC	CASKQASSYYEQYF
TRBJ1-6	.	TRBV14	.	TGTGCCAGCAGTCCAAGCACGGGGAACTATAACTCACCCCTCCACTTT	CASSPSTGNYNSPLHF
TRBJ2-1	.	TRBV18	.	TGTGCCAGCTCACCACGGGGGGACAGTGAGCAGTTCTTC	CASSPRGDSEQFF
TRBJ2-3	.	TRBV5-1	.	TGCGCCAGCAGCTTGGGAGGGGGTGCGCAATCAGATACGCAGTATTTT	CASSLGGGAQSDTQYF
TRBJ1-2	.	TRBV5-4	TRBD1	TGTGCCAGCAGTGGGAGGACAGGCATCTATGGCTACACCTTC	CASSGRTGIYGYTF
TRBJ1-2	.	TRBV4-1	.	TGCGCCAGCACCTCGACAGGTTCTAACTATGGCTACACCTTC	CASTSTGSNYGYTF
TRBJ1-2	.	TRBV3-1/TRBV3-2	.	TGTGCCAGCAGGGATACAGGGAGAGGCTACACCTTC	CASRDTGRGYTF
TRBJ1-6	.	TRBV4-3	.	TGCGCCAGCAGCCAAGATACCACAGGGTATAATTCACCCCTCCACTTT	CASSQDTTGYNSPLHF
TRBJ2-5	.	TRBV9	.	TGTGCCAGCAGCGTCCGGGGTGGGGAGACCCAGTACTTC	CASSVRGGETQYF
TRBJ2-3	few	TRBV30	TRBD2	TGTGCCTGGAGTCAAACTCTAGCGGGGGGCACAGATACGCAGTATTTT	CAWSQTLAGGTDTQYF
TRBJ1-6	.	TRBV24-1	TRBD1	TGTGCCACCAGTGATGGCTTCCGGGACAGAAGCACTCTCATGGTGCCGGCCCATAATTCACCCCTCCACTTT	CATSDGFRDRSTLMVPAHNSPLHF
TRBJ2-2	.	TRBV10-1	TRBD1	TGCGCCAGCAGTGCCCGGTCCCCGGGACAGCCCACCGGGGAGCTGTTTTTT	CASSARSPGQPTGELFF
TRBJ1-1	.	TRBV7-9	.	TGTGCCAGCAGCTTAGGGGGTAGGGGCTGGGCTGAAGCTTTCTTT	CASSLGGRGWAEAFF
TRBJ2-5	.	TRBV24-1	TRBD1	TGTGCCACCAGTGATTCAGGGGGTGGAGAGACCCAGTACTTC	CATSDSGGGETQYF
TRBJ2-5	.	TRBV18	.	TGTGCCAGCTCACCAGGACTGACTCAAGAGAAGGCCCAGTACTTC	CASSPGLTQEKAQYF
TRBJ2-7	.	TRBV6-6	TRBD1	TGTGCCAGCAGTTACGTGGGACAGGGGAGCTACGAGCAGTACTTC	CASSYVGQGSYEQYF
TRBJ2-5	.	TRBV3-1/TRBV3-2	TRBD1	TGTGCCAGCAGCCAACCCCCCCTGGCAGGGGGCGCCGGGACCCAGTACTTC	CASSQPPLAGGAGTQYF
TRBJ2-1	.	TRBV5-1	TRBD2	TGCGCCAGCAGCTTGGACAGGCGGGGGAGGAATGAGCAGTTCTTC	CASSLDRRGRNEQFF
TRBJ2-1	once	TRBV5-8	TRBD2	TGTGCCAGCAGCCAGCTTGGGACTAGCAGTCTAAATGAGCAGTTCTTC	CASSQLGTSSLNEQFF
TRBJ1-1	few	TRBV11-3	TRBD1	TGTGCCAGCAGTTCCGGACAGGGGATCCAGAACACTGAAGCTTTCTTT	CASSSGQGIQNTEAFF
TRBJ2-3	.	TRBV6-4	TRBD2	TGTGCCAGCACCCAACCCCGGACTAGCGGGGGGGCTGTAGATACGCAGTATTTT	CASTQPRTSGGAVDTQYF
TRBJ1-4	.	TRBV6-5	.	TGTGCCAGCACCCCAGCGGCAACTAATGAAAAACTGTTTTTT	CASTPAATNEKLFF
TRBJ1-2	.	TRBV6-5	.	TGTGCCAGCAAGGAACAGGGAAACTATGGCTACACCTTC	CASKEQGNYGYTF
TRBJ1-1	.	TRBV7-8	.	TGTGCCAGCAGCTTACAGGACAGTAGTCTGAACACTGAAGCTTTCTTT	CASSLQDSSLNTEAFF